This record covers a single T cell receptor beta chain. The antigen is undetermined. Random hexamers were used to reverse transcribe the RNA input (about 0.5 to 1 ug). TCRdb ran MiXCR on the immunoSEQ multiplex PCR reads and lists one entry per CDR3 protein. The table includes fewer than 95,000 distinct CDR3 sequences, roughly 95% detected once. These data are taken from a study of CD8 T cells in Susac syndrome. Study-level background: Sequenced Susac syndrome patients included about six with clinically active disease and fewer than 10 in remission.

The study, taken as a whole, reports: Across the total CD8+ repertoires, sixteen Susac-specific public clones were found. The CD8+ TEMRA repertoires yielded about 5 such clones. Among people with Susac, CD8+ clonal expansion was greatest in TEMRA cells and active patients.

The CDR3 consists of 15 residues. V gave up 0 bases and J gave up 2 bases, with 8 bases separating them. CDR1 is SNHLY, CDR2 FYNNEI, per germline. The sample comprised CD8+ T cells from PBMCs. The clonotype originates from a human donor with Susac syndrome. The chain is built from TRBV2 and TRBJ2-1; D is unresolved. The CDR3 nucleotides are TGTGCCAGCAGTGAAGCGCTTGGGACCTACAATGAGCAGTTCTTC. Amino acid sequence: CASSEALGTYNEQFF.